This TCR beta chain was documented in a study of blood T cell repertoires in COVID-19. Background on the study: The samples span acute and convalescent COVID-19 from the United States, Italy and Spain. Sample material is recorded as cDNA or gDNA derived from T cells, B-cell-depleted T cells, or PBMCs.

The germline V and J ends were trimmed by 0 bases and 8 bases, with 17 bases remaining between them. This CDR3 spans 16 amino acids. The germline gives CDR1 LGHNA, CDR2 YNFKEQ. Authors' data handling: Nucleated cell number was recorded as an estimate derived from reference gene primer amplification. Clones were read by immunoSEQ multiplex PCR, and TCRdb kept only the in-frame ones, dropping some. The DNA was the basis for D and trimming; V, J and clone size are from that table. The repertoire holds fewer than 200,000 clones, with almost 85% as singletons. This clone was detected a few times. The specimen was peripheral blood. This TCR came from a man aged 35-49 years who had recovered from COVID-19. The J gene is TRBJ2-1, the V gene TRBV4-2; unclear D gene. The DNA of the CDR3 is TGTGCCAGCAGCCAAGATAGGCGAGCGTGGGTCGATGAGCAGTTCTTC. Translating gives CASSQDRRAWVDEQFF.